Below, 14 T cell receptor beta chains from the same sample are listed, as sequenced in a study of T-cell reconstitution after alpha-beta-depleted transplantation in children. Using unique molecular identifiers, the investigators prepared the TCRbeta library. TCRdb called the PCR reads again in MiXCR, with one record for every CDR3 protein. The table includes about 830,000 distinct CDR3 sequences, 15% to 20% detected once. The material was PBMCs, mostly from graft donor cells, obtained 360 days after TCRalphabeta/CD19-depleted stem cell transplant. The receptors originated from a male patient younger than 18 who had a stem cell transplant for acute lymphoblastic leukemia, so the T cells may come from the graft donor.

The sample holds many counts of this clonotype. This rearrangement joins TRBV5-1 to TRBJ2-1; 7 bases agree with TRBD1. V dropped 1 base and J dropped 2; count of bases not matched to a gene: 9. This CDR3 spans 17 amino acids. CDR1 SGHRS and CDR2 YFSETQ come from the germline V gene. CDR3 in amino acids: CASSLLPGQGAYNEQFF. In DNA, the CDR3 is TGCGCCAGCAGCTTGCTGCCCGGGCAGGGGGCCTACAATGAGCAGTTCTTC.

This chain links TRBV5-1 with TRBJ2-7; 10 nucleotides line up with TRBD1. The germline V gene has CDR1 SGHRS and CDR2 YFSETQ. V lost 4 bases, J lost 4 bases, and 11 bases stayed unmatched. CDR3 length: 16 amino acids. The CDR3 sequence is CASSGLPGQGQYEQYF. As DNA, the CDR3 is TGCGCCAGCAGCGGCCTACCGGGACAGGGGCAATACGAGCAGTACTTC.

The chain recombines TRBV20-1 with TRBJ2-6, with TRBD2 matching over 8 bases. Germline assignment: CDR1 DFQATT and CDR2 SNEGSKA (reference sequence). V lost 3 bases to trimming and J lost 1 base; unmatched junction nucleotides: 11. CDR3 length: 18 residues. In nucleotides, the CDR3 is TGCAGTGCTAGCATTTTTGGCCTAGCGGGTTCTGGGGCCAACGTCCTGACTTTC. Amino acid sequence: CSASIFGLAGSGANVLTF.

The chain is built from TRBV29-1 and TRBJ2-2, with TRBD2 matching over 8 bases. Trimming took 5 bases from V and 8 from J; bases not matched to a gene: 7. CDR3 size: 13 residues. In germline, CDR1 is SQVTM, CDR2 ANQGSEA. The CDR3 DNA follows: TGCAGCGTTCCGGGACTAGAGGCTGGGGAGCTGTTTTTT. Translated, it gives CSVPGLEAGELFF.

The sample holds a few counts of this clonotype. The CDR3 protein is CSARGQTMSYGANVLTF. For the CDR3, the DNA is TGCAGTGCGAGGGGACAAACCATGAGTTACGGGGCCAACGTCCTGACTTTC. The V call is TRBV20-1, the J call TRBJ2-6; the D gene is possibly TRBD1 (6 bases). CDR1 is DFQATT, CDR2 SNEGSKA, per germline (reference sequence). CDR3 length equals 17 residues. Trimming took off 6 bases at V and 4 bases at J, with 22 bases between the two ends.

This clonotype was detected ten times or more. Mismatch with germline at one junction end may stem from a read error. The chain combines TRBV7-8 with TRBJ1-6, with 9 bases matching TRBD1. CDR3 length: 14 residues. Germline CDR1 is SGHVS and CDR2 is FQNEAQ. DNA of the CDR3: TGTGCCAGCAGCACCAAGGACAGGGGATCACTCCTCCACTTT. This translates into CASSTKDRGSLLHF.

The CDR3 loop is CAISPGSDRGPSYEQYF. The DNA of the CDR3 is TGTGCCATCAGTCCCGGGTCGGACAGGGGGCCCTCCTACGAGCAGTACTTC. V gene TRBV10-3 combines with J gene TRBJ2-7; 11 nucleotides match TRBD1. After removal of 5 bases from V and 0 bases from J, the junction contained 9 bases not matched to a gene. Germline assignment: CDR1 ENHRY and CDR2 SYGVKD. The length of the CDR3 is 17 residues.

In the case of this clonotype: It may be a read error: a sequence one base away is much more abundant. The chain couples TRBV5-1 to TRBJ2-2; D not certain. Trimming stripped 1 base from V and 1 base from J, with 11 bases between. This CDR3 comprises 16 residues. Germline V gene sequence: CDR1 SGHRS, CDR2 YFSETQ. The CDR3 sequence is CASSLLPAMNTGELFF. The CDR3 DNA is TGCGCCAGCAGCTTGTTACCAGCGATGAACACCGGGGAGCTGTTTTTT.

The CDR3 DNA follows: TGTGCCAGTTCCGTCAGCGGACGACCCCACGAGCAGTACTTC. Protein: CASSVSGRPHEQYF. The rearrangement links TRBV7-9 to TRBJ2-7; possibly TRBD2 for D (5 bases). V was shortened by 9 bases and J by 5 bases, with 20 bases between the two germline ends. The germline gives CDR1 SEHNR, CDR2 FQNEAQ (reference sequence). This CDR3 spans 14 amino acids.

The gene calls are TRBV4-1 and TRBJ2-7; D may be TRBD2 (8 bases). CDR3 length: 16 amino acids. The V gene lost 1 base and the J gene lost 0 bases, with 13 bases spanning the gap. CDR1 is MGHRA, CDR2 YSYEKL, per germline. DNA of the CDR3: TGCGCCAGCAGCCAAGTAGCGGGACAGAGCTCCTACGAGCAGTACTTC. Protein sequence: CASSQVAGQSSYEQYF.

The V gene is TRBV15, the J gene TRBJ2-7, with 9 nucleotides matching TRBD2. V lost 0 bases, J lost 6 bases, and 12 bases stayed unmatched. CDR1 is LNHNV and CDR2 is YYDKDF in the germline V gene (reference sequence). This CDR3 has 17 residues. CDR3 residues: CATSRDESGTSMFEQYF. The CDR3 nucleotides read TGTGCCACCAGCAGAGATGAAAGCGGGACTAGCATGTTCGAGCAGTACTTC.

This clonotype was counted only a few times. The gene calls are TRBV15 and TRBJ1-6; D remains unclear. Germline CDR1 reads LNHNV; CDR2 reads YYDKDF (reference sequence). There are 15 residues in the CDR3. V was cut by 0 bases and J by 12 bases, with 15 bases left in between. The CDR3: CATSRDLALALPLHF. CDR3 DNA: TGTGCCACCAGCAGAGATTTGGCACTCGCCTTACCCCTCCACTTT.

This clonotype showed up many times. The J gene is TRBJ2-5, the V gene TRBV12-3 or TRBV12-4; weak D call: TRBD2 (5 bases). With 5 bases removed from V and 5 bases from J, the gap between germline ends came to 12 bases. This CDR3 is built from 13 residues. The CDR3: CASSPQLAETQYF. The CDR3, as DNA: TGTGCCAGCAGTCCCCAATTAGCGGAGACCCAGTACTTC.

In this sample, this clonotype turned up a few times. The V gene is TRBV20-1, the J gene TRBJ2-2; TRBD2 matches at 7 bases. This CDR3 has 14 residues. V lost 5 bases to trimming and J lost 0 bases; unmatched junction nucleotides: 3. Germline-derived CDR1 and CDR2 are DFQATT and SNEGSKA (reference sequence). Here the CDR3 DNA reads TGCAGTGCTTCAGGGAGGGCGAACACCGGGGAGCTGTTTTTT. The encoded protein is CSASGRANTGELFF.